A single sample gave rise to the 20 T cell receptor beta chains below, sequenced in a study of cytomegalovirus exposure and HLA in healthy donors. Clones were sequenced by immunoSEQ multiplex PCR, and TCRdb holds only the in-frame ones, with some missing. The top ten clones hold roughly 1.6% of a sample with 75,000 to 90,000 clones, around 96% of them seen once. Sequencing input: PBMCs. The receptors stem from a man between 18 and 29 years old in good health and CMV-seropositive.

The genes are TRBV7-8 and TRBJ1-5; maybe TRBD1 (5 bases). V lost 1 base and J lost 1, with 11 bases in between. CDR1 is SGHVS, CDR2 FQNEAQ, per germline. CDR3 length equals 16 residues. CDR3 region: CASSLEGLGSNQPQHF. CDR3 DNA: TGTGCCAGCAGCTTAGAGGGACTCGGGAGCAATCAGCCCCAGCATTTT.

This rearrangement joins TRBV11-2 to TRBJ1-1; D perhaps matches TRBD1 (6 bases). Trimming left V 6 bases short and J 3 bases short, with 17 bases between. CDR1 SGHAT and CDR2 FQNNGV come from the germline V gene. This CDR3 is built from 15 residues. The CDR3 is CASSRPPGADTEAFF. CDR3 nucleotides: TGTGCCAGCAGTCGCCCCCCAGGGGCGGACACTGAAGCTTTCTTT. Filled out from reference TRBV11-2 and TRBJ1-1, the complete variable domain reads EAGVAQSPRYKIIEKRQSVAFWCNPISGHATLYWYQQILGQGPKLLIQFQNNGVVDDSQLPKDRFSAERLKGVDSTLKIQPAKLEDSAVYLCASSRPPGADTEAFFGQGTRLTVV.

J is TRBJ1-1 and V is TRBV28, with a weak D call TRBD1 (6 bases). Trimming pared 4 bases from V and 1 base from J, leaving 16 bases between. This CDR3 region has 16 residues. CDR1 MDHEN and CDR2 SYDVKM come from the germline V gene. The CDR3 sequence is CASSYQGWEGNTEAFF. In DNA form, the CDR3 reads TGTGCCAGCAGTTACCAGGGGTGGGAAGGGAACACTGAAGCTTTCTTT.

V and J are TRBV27 and TRBJ2-1; maybe TRBD1 (6 bases). CDR1 is MNHEY, CDR2 SMNVEV, per germline (reference sequence). The CDR3 contains 17 residues. Trimming stripped 4 bases from V and 0 bases from J, with 16 bases between. The CDR3 DNA follows: TGTGCCAGCAGTTCGTGGAAAACAGGGAGCTCCTACAATGAGCAGTTCTTC. This gives the protein CASSSWKTGSSYNEQFF.

This sequence joins TRBV7-6 and TRBJ2-1; 16 positions match TRBD2. The V segment lost 5 bases and the J segment 2 bases; nucleotides outside the gene matches: 3. The CDR3 loop spans 17 amino acids. Per the germline V gene, CDR1 is SGHVS and CDR2 is FNYEAQ. The CDR3 nucleotides are TGTGCCAGCAGCCCGGGGACTAGCGGGAGGGCCTACAATGAGCAGTTCTTC. It encodes CASSPGTSGRAYNEQFF. Looking up the rest from reference TRBV7-6 and TRBJ2-1 gives the full variable domain: GAGVSQSPRYKVTKRGQDVALRCDPISGHVSLYWYRQALGQGPEFLTYFNYEAQQDKSGLPNDRFSAERPEGSISTLTIQRTEQRDSAMYRCASSPGTSGRAYNEQFFGPGTRLTVL.

This chain connects TRBV6-5 to TRBJ2-3; 7 bases map to TRBD1. The germline V gene encodes CDR1 MNHEY and CDR2 SVGAGI. This CDR3 has 14 residues. J was trimmed by 1 base and V by 7 bases; bases with no gene match: 5. CDR3 DNA: TGTGCCAGCACTGAAACAGGGGGCACAGATACGCAGTATTTT. Its protein product is CASTETGGTDTQYF.

This chain links TRBV6-5 with TRBJ1-1; D gene unclear. V lost 6 bases and J lost 5, with 10 bases in between. Germline CDR1 reads MNHEY; CDR2 reads SVGAGI. This CDR3 comprises 12 residues. As DNA, the CDR3 is TGTGCCAGCAGGAAGTACAGAACTGAAGCTTTCTTT. It encodes CASRKYRTEAFF.

The DNA of the CDR3 is TGTGCCAGCGGGAGAGCGGGAGGAGACATCTATGGCACAGATACGCAGTATTTT. Protein product: CASGRAGGDIYGTDTQYF. The chain joins TRBV2 to TRBJ2-3, with TRBD2 matching 9 bases. Trimming at V came to 8 bases and at J to 1 base, leaving 16 bases not matched to a gene. This CDR3 has 18 amino acids. Germline-derived CDR1 and CDR2 are SNHLY and FYNNEI.

V usage is TRBV27 and J usage is TRBJ2-5, with 7 positions matching TRBD2. CDR3 length: 17 amino acids. Trimming took 0 bases from V and 4 from J; bases not matched to a gene: 11. CDR1 is MNHEY and CDR2 is SMNVEV in the germline V gene (reference sequence). The CDR3: CASSLSWRGFGGETQYF. CDR3 sequence (DNA): TGTGCCAGCAGTTTATCGTGGCGGGGGTTCGGGGGAGAGACCCAGTACTTC.

This chain joins TRBV27 and TRBJ2-5, with TRBD1 matching over 11 bases. This CDR3 has 15 residues. Trimming at V came to 6 bases and at J to 5 bases, leaving 8 bases not matched to a gene. Germline assignment: CDR1 MNHEY and CDR2 SMNVEV (reference sequence). The CDR3 loop is CASRVLDRGLETQYF. In DNA, the CDR3 is TGTGCCAGCAGGGTATTGGACAGGGGGCTTGAGACCCAGTACTTC.

The chain combines TRBV15 with TRBJ2-7; 7 nucleotides align to TRBD1. The V gene's germline CDR1 is LNHNV and CDR2 YYDKDF (reference sequence). This CDR3 region has 13 residues. Trimming took 5 bases from V and 1 from J; bases not matched to a gene: 2. The CDR3 DNA is TGTGCCACCAGCGAGGGACAGTCCTACGAGCAGTACTTC. It codes for CATSEGQSYEQYF.

The J gene is TRBJ1-5, the V gene TRBV6-1; tentative D call: TRBD1 (6 bases). CDR3 size: 17 residues. V was cut by 4 bases and J by 1 base, with 17 bases left in between. The germline V gene has CDR1 MNHNS and CDR2 SASEGT. CDR3 in DNA: TGTGCCAGCAGTGGATCTAGGGGGACAACAAGCAATCAGCCCCAGCATTTT. Translating gives CASSGSRGTTSNQPQHF.

J is TRBJ2-7 and V is TRBV27, with 8 nucleotides matching TRBD1. The germline CDR1 and CDR2 sequences are MNHEY and SMNVEV (reference sequence). The V and J ends lost 5 bases and 3 bases, in that order; junction bases with no gene match: 9. CDR3 size: 15 residues. Written as DNA, the CDR3 is TGTGCCAGCAGTACCCACAGGGGGATTTTCTACGAGCAGTACTTC. It is translated as CASSTHRGIFYEQYF.

This chain uses TRBV5-1 with TRBJ2-6, with a weak D call TRBD1 (6 bases). CDR3 length: 16 residues. V gave up 7 bases and J gave up 0 bases, with 14 bases separating them. Germline assignment: CDR1 SGHRS and CDR2 YFSETQ. The CDR3 DNA reads as TGCGCCAGCGGACGGGACATGTCCTCTGGGGCCAACGTCCTGACTTTC. Its translation: CASGRDMSSGANVLTF.

CDR3 in DNA: TGTGCCAGCAGCTGGGGACTAGCGGGCGACAATGAGCAGTTCTTC. This gives the protein CASSWGLAGDNEQFF. V gene TRBV9 combines with J gene TRBJ2-1; 12 bases line up with TRBD2. Trimming removed 4 bases from V and 5 bases from J; junction bases left unmatched: 4. The CDR3 runs 15 residues. Germline V CDR1 and CDR2: SGDLS, YYNGEE.

The chain couples TRBV20-1 to TRBJ1-4, with a weak D call TRBD1 (5 bases). V was trimmed by 6 bases and J by 5 bases, leaving 7 bases between them. The V gene's germline CDR1 is DFQATT and CDR2 SNEGSKA (reference sequence). This CDR3 region has 11 residues. The CDR3: CSAAGNEKLFF. As DNA, the CDR3 is TGCAGTGCGGCAGGGAATGAAAAACTGTTTTTT.

The chain employs TRBV6-5 and TRBJ2-5; 7 nucleotides align to TRBD2. With V trimmed by 7 bases and J by 2 bases, 10 bases remained unmatched. Germline-derived CDR1 and CDR2 are MNHEY and SVGAGI. This CDR3 has 15 residues. CDR3 in DNA: TGTGCCAGCACCGACCCCCGGGGGGTACAAGAGACCCAGTACTTC. This gives the protein CASTDPRGVQETQYF.

The chain uses TRBV9 and TRBJ2-7, with TRBD2 as a possible D gene (6 bases). The CDR3 sequence is 12 residues long. V dropped 3 bases and J dropped 4 bases, with 8 bases sitting between them. Germline V gene sequence: CDR1 SGDLS, CDR2 YYNGEE. As DNA, the CDR3 is TGTGCCAGCAGCGGACGGGAGTACGAGCAGTACTTC. As protein: CASSGREYEQYF.

The CDR3: CASSIRMGHAYEQYF. In DNA form, the CDR3 reads TGTGCCAGTAGTATTCGTATGGGACACGCCTACGAGCAGTACTTC. The rearrangement links TRBV19 to TRBJ2-7, with D possibly matching TRBD1 (6 bases). Germline assignment: CDR1 LNHDA and CDR2 SQIVND (reference sequence). V lost 3 bases to trimming and J lost 2 bases, with 14 bases between them. This CDR3 is built from 15 residues.

This chain links TRBV28 with TRBJ1-5; 7 bases match TRBD1. V dropped 8 bases and J dropped 6; count of bases not matched to a gene: 13. The CDR3 has 15 residues. Germline V CDR1 and CDR2: MDHEN, SYDVKM. Here the CDR3 DNA reads TGTGCCAGCCAAACCCGACAGGGAAGTGTTCAGCCCCAGCATTTT. Protein sequence: CASQTRQGSVQPQHF.